The present entry profiles one T cell receptor beta chain with its context. The TCR beta profiling, which covered VDJ combination and CDR3 sequence, was carried out using genomic DNA as the template. MiXCR, run by TCRdb on the reads, gives a single entry per CDR3 protein. The table includes under 350,000 distinct CDR3 sequences, 50% to 70% detected once. This specimen belongs to a study of CD8+CD57+ T cells in acquired aplastic anemia. The germline V gene has CDR1 SGHRS and CDR2 YFSETQ. With 4 bases clipped from V and 3 bases from J, the junction kept 6 bases outside the gene matches. This CDR3 comprises 14 residues.

The sequencing sample was made of sorted CD4+, CD8+, or CD8+CD57+ T cells (not recorded which) from PBMCs. The chain employs TRBV5-1 and TRBJ1-2; 7 nucleotides match TRBD1. This TCR came from a human donor with severe aplastic anemia or a healthy control (not recorded which). CDR3 residues: CASSTGTADYGYTF. The CDR3 DNA reads as TGCGCCAGCAGCACAGGGACAGCGGACTATGGCTACACCTTC.